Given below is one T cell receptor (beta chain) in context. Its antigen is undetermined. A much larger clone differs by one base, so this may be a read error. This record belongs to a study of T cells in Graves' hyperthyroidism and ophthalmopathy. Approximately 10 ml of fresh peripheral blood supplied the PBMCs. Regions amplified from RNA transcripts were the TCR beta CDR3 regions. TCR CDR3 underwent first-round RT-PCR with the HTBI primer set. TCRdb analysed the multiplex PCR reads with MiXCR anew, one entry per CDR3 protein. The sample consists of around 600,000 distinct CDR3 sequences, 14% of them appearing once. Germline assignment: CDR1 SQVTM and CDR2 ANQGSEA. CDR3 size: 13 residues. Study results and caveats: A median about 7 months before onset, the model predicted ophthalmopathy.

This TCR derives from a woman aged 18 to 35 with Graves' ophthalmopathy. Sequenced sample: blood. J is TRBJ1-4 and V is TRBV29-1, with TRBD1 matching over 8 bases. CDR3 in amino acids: CRIRTGTNEKLFF. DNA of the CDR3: TGCAGAATCCGGACAGGGACTAATGAAAAACTGTTTTTT.